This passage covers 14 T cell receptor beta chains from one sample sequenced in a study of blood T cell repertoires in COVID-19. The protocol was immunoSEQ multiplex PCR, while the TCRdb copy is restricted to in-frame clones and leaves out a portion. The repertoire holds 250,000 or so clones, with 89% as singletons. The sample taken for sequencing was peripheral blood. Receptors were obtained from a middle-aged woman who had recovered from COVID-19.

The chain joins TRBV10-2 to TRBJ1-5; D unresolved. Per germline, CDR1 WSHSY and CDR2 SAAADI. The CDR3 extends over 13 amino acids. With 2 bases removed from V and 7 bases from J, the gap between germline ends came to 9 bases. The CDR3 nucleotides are TGCGCCAGCAGTGAGGCAGTCAGACAGCCCCAGCATTTT. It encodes CASSEAVRQPQHF.

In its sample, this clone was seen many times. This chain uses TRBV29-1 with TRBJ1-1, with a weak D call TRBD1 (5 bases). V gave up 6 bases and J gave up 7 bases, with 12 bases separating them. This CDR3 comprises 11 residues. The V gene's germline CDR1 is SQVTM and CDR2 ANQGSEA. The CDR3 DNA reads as TGCAGCGTCGCACCAGGGATTGAAGCTTTCTTT. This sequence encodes CSVAPGIEAFF.

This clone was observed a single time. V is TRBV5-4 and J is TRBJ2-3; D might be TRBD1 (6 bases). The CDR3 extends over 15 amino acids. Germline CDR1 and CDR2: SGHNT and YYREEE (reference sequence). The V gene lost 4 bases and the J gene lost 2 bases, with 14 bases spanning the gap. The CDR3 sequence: CASSRKQGPTDTQYF. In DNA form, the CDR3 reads TGTGCCAGCAGCCGCAAACAGGGTCCCACAGATACGCAGTATTTT.

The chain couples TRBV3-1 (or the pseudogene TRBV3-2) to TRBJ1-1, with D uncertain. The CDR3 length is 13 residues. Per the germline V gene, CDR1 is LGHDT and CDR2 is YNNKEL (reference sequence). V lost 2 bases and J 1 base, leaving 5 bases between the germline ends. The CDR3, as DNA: TGTGCCAGCAGCCAACAGCGGAACACTGAAGCTTTCTTT. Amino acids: CASSQQRNTEAFF.

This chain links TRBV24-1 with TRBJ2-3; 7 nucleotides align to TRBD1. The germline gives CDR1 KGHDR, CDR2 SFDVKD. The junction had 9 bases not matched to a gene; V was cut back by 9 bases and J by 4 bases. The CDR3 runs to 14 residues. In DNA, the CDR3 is TGTGCCACCCAAGGACAGGTTCTCCCAGATACGCAGTATTTT. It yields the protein CATQGQVLPDTQYF.

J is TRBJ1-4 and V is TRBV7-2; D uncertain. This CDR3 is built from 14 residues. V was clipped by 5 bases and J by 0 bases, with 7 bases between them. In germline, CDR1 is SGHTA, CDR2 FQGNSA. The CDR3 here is CASSLSATNEKLFF. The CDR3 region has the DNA TGTGCCAGCAGCCTCAGTGCAACTAATGAAAAACTGTTTTTT.

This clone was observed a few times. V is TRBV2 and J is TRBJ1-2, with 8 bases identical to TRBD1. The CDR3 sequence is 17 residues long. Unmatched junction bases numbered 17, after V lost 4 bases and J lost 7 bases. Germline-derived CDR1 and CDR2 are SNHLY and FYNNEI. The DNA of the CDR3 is TGTGCCAGCAGTGGCGGGGACAGGTATCCCCCGCGTGGTGGCTACACCTTC. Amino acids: CASSGGDRYPPRGGYTF.

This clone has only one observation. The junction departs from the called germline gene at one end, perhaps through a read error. For the CDR3, the DNA is TGTGCCAGCAGCCAGGGCCCCACCCTGATTTTC. Protein sequence: CASSQGPTLIF. This chain links TRBV7-2 with TRBJ1-2; tentative D call: TRBD1 (5 bases). The germline CDR1 and CDR2 sequences are SGHTA and FQGNSA. CDR3 size: 11 residues.

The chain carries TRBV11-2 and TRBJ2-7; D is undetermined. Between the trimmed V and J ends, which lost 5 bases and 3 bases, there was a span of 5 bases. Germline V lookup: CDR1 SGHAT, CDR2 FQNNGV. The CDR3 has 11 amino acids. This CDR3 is CASSPRYEQYF. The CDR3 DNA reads TGTGCCAGCAGCCCTCGCTACGAGCAGTACTTC.

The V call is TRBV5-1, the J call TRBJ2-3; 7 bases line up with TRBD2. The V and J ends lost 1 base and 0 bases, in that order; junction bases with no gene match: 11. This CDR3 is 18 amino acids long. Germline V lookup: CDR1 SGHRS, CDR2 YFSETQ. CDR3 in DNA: TGCGCCAGCAGCTTGTTTTCGTCCGGGGGGTTTAGCACAGATACGCAGTATTTT. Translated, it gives CASSLFSSGGFSTDTQYF.

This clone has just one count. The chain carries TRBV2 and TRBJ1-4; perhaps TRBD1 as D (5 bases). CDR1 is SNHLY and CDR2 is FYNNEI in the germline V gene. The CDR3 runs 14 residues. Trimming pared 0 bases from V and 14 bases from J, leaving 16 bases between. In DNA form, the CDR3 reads TGTGCCAGCAGTGAAGCAGGAAAGGAGGGGCGGCTGTTTTTT. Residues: CASSEAGKEGRLFF.

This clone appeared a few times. The DNA of the CDR3 is TGTGCCAGCAGCTGGCTTGCGGGAGGACCCGGGGAGCTGTTTTTT. It codes for CASSWLAGGPGELFF. The chain links TRBV7-9 to TRBJ2-2; TRBD2 agrees at 8 bases. V lost 4 bases to trimming and J lost 6 bases; unmatched junction nucleotides: 7. The CDR3 consists of 15 residues. The germline V gene has CDR1 SEHNR and CDR2 FQNEAQ (reference sequence).

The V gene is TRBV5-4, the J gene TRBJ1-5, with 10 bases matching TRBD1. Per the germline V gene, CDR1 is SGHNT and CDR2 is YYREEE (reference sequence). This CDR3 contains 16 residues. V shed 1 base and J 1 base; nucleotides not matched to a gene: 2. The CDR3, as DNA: TGTGCCAGCAGCTTGAAGGGACAGGGGAGCAATCAGCCCCAGCATTTT. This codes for CASSLKGQGSNQPQHF.

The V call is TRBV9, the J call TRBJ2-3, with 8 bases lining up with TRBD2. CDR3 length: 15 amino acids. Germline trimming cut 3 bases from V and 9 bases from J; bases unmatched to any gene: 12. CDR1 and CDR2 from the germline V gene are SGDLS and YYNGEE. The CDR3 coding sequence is TGTGCCAGCAGCGCCCAAGGGGGGCGGGGGGAAACGCAGTATTTT. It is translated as CASSAQGGRGETQYF.